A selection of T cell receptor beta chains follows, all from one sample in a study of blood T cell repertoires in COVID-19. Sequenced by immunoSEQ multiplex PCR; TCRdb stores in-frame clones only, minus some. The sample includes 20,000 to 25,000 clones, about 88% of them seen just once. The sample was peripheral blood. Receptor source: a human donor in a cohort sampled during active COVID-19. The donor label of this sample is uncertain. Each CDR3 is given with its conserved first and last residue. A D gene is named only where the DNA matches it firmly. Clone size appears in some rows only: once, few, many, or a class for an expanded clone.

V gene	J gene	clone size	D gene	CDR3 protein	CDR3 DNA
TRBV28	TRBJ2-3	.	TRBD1	CASSLPGQGNPDTQYF	TGTGCCAGCAGTCTCCCGGGACAGGGGAACCCAGATACGCAGTATTTT
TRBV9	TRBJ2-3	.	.	CASSVEGIRTDTQYF	TGTGCCAGCAGCGTAGAGGGGATAAGGACAGATACGCAGTATTTT
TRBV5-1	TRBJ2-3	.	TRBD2	CASSLDGTSVGDTQYF	TGCGCCAGCAGCTTGGACGGGACTAGCGTCGGAGATACGCAGTATTTT
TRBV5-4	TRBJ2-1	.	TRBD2	CASSLVASGEQFF	TGTGCCAGCAGCTTAGTGGCTAGCGGGGAGCAGTTCTTC
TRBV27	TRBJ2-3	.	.	CASSLFFPTGLITDTQYF	TGTGCCAGCAGTTTATTTTTCCCCACGGGACTTATCACAGATACGCAGTATTTT
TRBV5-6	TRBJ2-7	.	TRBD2	CASSRGLARSYEQYF	TGTGCCAGCAGCCGAGGACTAGCTCGGTCCTACGAGCAGTACTTC
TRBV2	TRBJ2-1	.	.	CASSESGRDNEQFF	TGTGCCAGCAGTGAAAGCGGGCGGGACAATGAGCAGTTCTTC
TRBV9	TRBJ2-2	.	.	CASSAQLATGELFF	TGTGCCAGCAGCGCCCAATTAGCTACCGGGGAGCTGTTTTTT
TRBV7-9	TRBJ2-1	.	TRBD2	CASSLPGLAGVNEQFF	TGTGCCAGCAGCTTACCGGGACTAGCGGGGGTCAATGAGCAGTTCTTC
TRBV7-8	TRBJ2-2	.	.	CASSPGRGGTGELFF	TGTGCCAGCAGCCCGGGACGAGGGGGCACCGGGGAGCTGTTTTTT
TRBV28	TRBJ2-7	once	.	CASSLWGANEQYF	TGTGCCAGCAGTTTATGGGGGGCGAACGAGCAGTACTTC
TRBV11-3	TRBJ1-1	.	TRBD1	CASSPRGRQGTEAFF	TGTGCCAGCAGCCCCCGCGGCCGACAGGGCACTGAAGCTTTCTTT
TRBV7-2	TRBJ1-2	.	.	CASILPEAGRYGYTF	TGTGCCAGCATCCTTCCTGAGGCAGGGAGGTATGGCTACACCTTC
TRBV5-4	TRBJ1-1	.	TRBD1	CASSQGQGARPEAFF	TGTGCCAGCAGCCAGGGACAGGGGGCGCGTCCTGAAGCTTTCTTT
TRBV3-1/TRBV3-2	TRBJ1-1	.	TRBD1	CASSLTGANTEAFF	TGTGCCAGCAGCCTGACAGGGGCCAACACTGAAGCTTTCTTT
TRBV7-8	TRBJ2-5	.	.	CASSLGSAETQYF	TGTGCCAGCAGCCTCGGGAGCGCCGAGACCCAGTACTTC
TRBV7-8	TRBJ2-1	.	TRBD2	CASSWTSGRSEQFF	TGTGCCAGCAGCTGGACTAGCGGGAGATCTGAGCAGTTCTTC
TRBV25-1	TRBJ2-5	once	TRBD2	CASSEFQGASGSQETQYF	TGTGCCAGCAGTGAATTCCAGGGTGCTAGCGGGAGCCAAGAGACCCAGTACTTC
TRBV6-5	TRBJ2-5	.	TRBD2	CASRAGGGEETQYF	TGTGCCAGCAGGGCGGGAGGAGGCGAAGAGACCCAGTACTTC
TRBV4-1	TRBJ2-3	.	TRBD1	CASSQADFRTGLVSDTQYF	TGCGCCAGCAGCCAAGCCGACTTTAGGACAGGGCTAGTATCAGATACGCAGTATTTT
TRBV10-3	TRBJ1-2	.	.	CAISVNYYGYTF	TGTGCCATCAGTGTGAACTACTACGGCTACACCTTC
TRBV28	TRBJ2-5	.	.	CASSFPGEETQYF	TGTGCCAGCAGTTTCCCAGGGGAAGAGACCCAGTACTTC
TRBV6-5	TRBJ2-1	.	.	CASYLGSYNEQFF	TGTGCCAGCTACCTCGGGTCCTACAATGAGCAGTTCTTC
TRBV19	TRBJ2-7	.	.	CASAPGRGAYEQYF	TGTGCCAGTGCCCCTGGCAGGGGAGCCTACGAGCAGTACTTC
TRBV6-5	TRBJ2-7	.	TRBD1	CASSLGQVPYEQYF	TGTGCCAGCAGCCTGGGACAGGTTCCCTACGAGCAGTACTTC
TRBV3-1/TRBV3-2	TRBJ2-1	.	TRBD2	CASRLAGGDEQFF	TGTGCCAGCAGACTAGCGGGAGGGGATGAGCAGTTCTTC
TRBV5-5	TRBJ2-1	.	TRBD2	CASSPDSGRFNEQFF	TGTGCCAGCAGCCCCGACAGCGGGAGGTTCAATGAGCAGTTCTTC
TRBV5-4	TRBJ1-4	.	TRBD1	CASSPPGGTGGKKLFF	TGTGCCAGCAGCCCCCCCGGAGGGACAGGGGGTAAAAAACTGTTTTTT
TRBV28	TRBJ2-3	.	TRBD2	CASSLGAGGQRDTQYF	TGTGCCAGCAGTTTAGGTGCGGGAGGACAGCGGGATACGCAGTATTTT
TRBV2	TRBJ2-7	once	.	CASRPGLSSYEQYF	TGTGCCAGCAGGCCGGGACTCAGCTCCTACGAGCAGTACTTC
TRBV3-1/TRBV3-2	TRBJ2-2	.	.	CASSSAGGELFF	TGTGCCAGCAGCTCGGCAGGTGGGGAGCTGTTTTTT